One T cell receptor beta chain is described in this entry. Its antigen is not known. With 5 bases clipped from V and 0 bases from J, the junction kept 1 base outside the gene matches. Germline assignment: CDR1 SNHLY and CDR2 FYNNEI. The CDR3 has 14 residues. This record belongs to a study of post-analysis software for immune sequencing data. Study-level results: Same-batch samples co-clustered strongly by F measure. TRBV5-6, TRBV5-1 and TRBV20-1 belonged to a set of about five TRBV segments that were more frequent in patients than controls. Significantly decreased normalized Chao1 diversity was recorded for multiple sclerosis patients relative to controls.

Unique molecular identifiers featured in each of the TCR beta cDNA libraries. Researchers reported 550,000 or so cDNA molecules coming from roughly 0.93 to 9.6 million T cells. TCRdb re-analysed the PCR reads in MiXCR, keeping a single row per CDR3 protein. Of 650,000 to 850,000 distinct CDR3 sequences in the sample, 40% to 55% are singletons; the top ten hold roughly 4.4%. The source of this sequence is a girl between 5 and 17 years old with multiple sclerosis. This rearrangement joins TRBV2 to TRBJ2-1; 7 positions match TRBD2. The sample comprised blood. CDR3 region: CASSTSDSYNEQFF. CDR3 coding DNA: TGTGCCAGCAGTACTAGCGACTCCTACAATGAGCAGTTCTTC.